One and the same sample provided the 18 T cell receptor beta chains below, sequenced in a study of vaccination and CD4 T cells after COVID-19. Documented treatment: roughly 10-day PBMC culture with coronavirus spike peptide pools or control peptides (ViraFEST assay). These CD4+ T cells came from an unexposed donor, sampled before the COVID-19 pandemic (2011-2018). The antigens for these receptors are not known. Scientists ran DNA taken from cultured CD4+ T cells through the Oncomine TCR Beta short-read assay for sequencing. The template was genomic DNA from cultured CD4+ T cells. TCRdb ran MiXCR on the PCR reads and lists one entry per CDR3 protein. The sample gives 8,500 to 9,500 distinct CDR3 sequences, about 32% of which show up once; approximately 22% is in the top ten. What was sequenced was CD4+ T cells from blood, cultured in vitro. The receptor set was obtained from a human donor in good health.

By share of the sample, this clonotype is medium-sized (0.01 to 0.1%). The genes are TRBV20-1 and TRBJ1-5; D might be TRBD1 (5 bases). The CDR3 is 12 residues long. Trimming took 5 bases from V and 7 from J, leaving 12 bases between them. Per the germline V gene, CDR1 is DFQATT and CDR2 is SNEGSKA (reference sequence). The chain's CDR3 is CSAGGWGQPQHF. Here the CDR3 DNA reads TGCAGTGCTGGGGGTTGGGGGCAGCCCCAGCATTTT.

The chain joins TRBV2 to TRBJ1-1, with D possibly matching TRBD1 (5 bases). The CDR3 is 13 residues long. Germline V lookup: CDR1 SNHLY, CDR2 FYNNEI. Trimming stripped 7 bases from V and 4 bases from J, with 13 bases between. CDR3 nucleotides: TGTGCCAGCAATTACGGGGGGACCACTGAAGCTTTCTTT. It yields the protein CASNYGGTTEAFF.

This clonotype showed up just a few times. The chain uses TRBV24-1 and TRBJ2-3; D assignment may be TRBD1 or TRBD2 (5 bases each). Trimming shortened V by 4 bases and J by 0 bases, and 16 bases separated the two germline ends. CDR3 length equals 17 residues. CDR1 and CDR2 (germline): KGHDR, SFDVKD. CDR3 residues: CATSDSGRGASTDTQYF. The CDR3 DNA reads TGTGCCACCAGTGACTCCGGACGAGGGGCCAGCACAGATACGCAGTATTTT.

The rearrangement joins TRBV1 to TRBJ2-1; the table's TRBD2 call for D was not verified on the DNA. TRBV1 is given as a pseudogene. The CDR3 loop spans 15 amino acids. The CDR3 sequence: CTSSHSLGRSNEQFF. The CDR3 coding sequence is TGCACCAGCAGCCATAGTCTGGGCCGGTCCAATGAGCAGTTCTTC.

This clonotype turned up a few times. The chain combines TRBV20-1 with TRBJ1-5; no firm D call. This CDR3 contains 15 residues. Looked up from germline, CDR1 is DFQATT and CDR2 is SNEGSKA (reference sequence). Trimming removed 3 bases at V and 7 bases at J, with 19 bases between. For the CDR3, the DNA is TGCAGTGCTAGCCAGGACCCTCCATCGGGGCAGCCCCAGCATTTT. Translating gives CSASQDPPSGQPQHF.

This clonotype was observed a few times. This rearrangement joins TRBV20-1 to TRBJ2-7; TRBD1 matches at 7 bases. This CDR3 has 13 residues. Germline values: CDR1 DFQATT, CDR2 SNEGSKA (reference sequence). This CDR3 reads CSLCVTGTYEQYF. The CDR3 coding sequence is TGCAGCCTCTGTGTGACAGGGACCTACGAGCAGTACTTC.

The genes are TRBV29-1 and TRBJ2-5; D unclear. This CDR3 is 13 amino acids long. Germline V gene data show CDR1 as SQVTM and CDR2 as ANQGSEA. V was trimmed by 0 bases and J by 3 bases, leaving 8 bases between them. This chain's CDR3 is CSVEEDGEETQYF. In DNA, the CDR3 is TGCAGCGTTGAAGAGGACGGCGAAGAGACCCAGTACTTC. The full variable domain, in which reference TRBV29-1 and TRBJ2-5 provide the parts outside the CDR3, is SAVISQKPSRDICQRGTSLTIQCQVDSQVTMMFWYRQQPGQSLTLIATANQGSEATYESGFVIDKFPISRPNLTFSTLTVSNMSPEDSSIYLCSVEEDGEETQYFGPGTRLLVL.

This clonotype has just a few counts. This rearrangement joins TRBV10-3 to TRBJ2-1, with D possibly TRBD2 on 5 matching bases. The V gene lost 0 bases and the J gene lost 9 bases, with 21 bases spanning the gap. The CDR3 consists of 17 residues. Looked up from germline, CDR1 is ENHRY and CDR2 is SYGVKD. The CDR3 spells CAISESPGSHTGSEQFF. CDR3 nucleotides: TGTGCCATCAGTGAGTCTCCGGGGTCCCATACTGGGAGTGAGCAGTTCTTC.

This clonotype was observed a handful of times. The V and J genes are TRBV7-2 and TRBJ1-1; TRBD1 might be the D (5 bases). Germline assignment: CDR1 SGHTA and CDR2 FQGNSA. The germline V and J ends were trimmed by 2 bases and 5 bases, with 12 bases remaining between them. This CDR3 comprises 14 residues. In DNA form, the CDR3 reads TGTGCCAGCAGCTTAAATATGGGGCCTACTGAAGCTTTCTTT. Encoded protein: CASSLNMGPTEAFF.

The sample holds a few counts of this clonotype. The V gene is TRBV20-1, the J gene TRBJ2-7; either TRBD1 or TRBD2 may supply D (5 bases each). Germline V gives CDR1 DFQATT, CDR2 SNEGSKA (reference sequence). V was trimmed by 4 bases and J by 6 bases, leaving 19 bases between them. CDR3 length equals 14 residues. In DNA form, the CDR3 reads TGCAGTGCTAAATCAGGGAGAACCTCGGGCGAGCAGTACTTC. Protein sequence: CSAKSGRTSGEQYF.

This clonotype was seen more than once but under ten times. The genes are TRBV18 and TRBJ1-5; a possible D gene is TRBD1 (6 bases). The CDR3 covers 15 residues. V was trimmed by 3 bases and J by 7 bases, leaving 16 bases between them. Germline assignment: CDR1 KGHSH and CDR2 LQKENI. The CDR3 region has the DNA TGTGCCAGCTCACCTTTGGGGGCACCGGGGCAGCCCCAGCATTTT. Translated, it gives CASSPLGAPGQPQHF.

The chain is built from TRBV29-1 and TRBJ1-2; 10 nucleotides match TRBD1. The CDR3 has 13 amino acids. Germline assignment: CDR1 SQVTM and CDR2 ANQGSEA. V shed 4 bases and J 8 bases; nucleotides not matched to a gene: 7. This CDR3 is CSVVRDRGRGYTF. The CDR3 nucleotides read TGCAGCGTTGTGAGGGACAGGGGTCGAGGCTACACCTTC.

The chain recombines TRBV20-1 with TRBJ2-7; TRBD2 matches 10 bases. With V trimmed by 6 bases and J by 4 bases, 6 bases remained unmatched. The CDR3 consists of 13 residues. CDR1 DFQATT and CDR2 SNEGSKA come from the germline V gene (reference sequence). This CDR3 is CSAPLAGLYEQYF. The CDR3 region has the DNA TGCAGTGCCCCACTAGCGGGATTATACGAGCAGTACTTC.

This clonotype has a handful of counts. This chain joins TRBV6-2 or TRBV6-3 and TRBJ1-5; D ambiguous. Germline values: CDR1 MNHEY, CDR2 SVGEGT. This CDR3 has 13 residues. Trimming stripped 5 bases from V and 10 bases from J, with 15 bases between. The CDR3 nucleotides read TGTGCCAGCAGTGAGGCCGAGGGTCGTCCCCAGCATTTT. Its protein is CASSEAEGRPQHF.

This chain connects TRBV7-2 to TRBJ1-6, with 9 bases matching TRBD1. With V trimmed by 3 bases and J by 10 bases, 7 bases remained unmatched. CDR1 SGHTA and CDR2 FQGNSA come from the germline V gene. The CDR3 spans 15 residues. CDR3 in DNA: TGTGCCAGCAGCTTTCTCCGGGACAGGGTCTCACCCCTCCACTTT. It yields the protein CASSFLRDRVSPLHF.

The V and J genes are TRBV4-1 and TRBJ1-5; D is unresolved. The CDR3 is made up of 14 amino acids. CDR1 is MGHRA and CDR2 is YSYEKL in the germline V gene. V was shortened by 0 bases and J by 7 bases, with 10 bases between the two germline ends. CDR3 DNA: TGCGCCAGCAGCCAAGAGGCCCCATTCCAGCCCCAGCATTTT. This sequence encodes CASSQEAPFQPQHF.

The V gene is TRBV9, the J gene TRBJ2-4; no reliable D call. V lost 0 bases, J lost 8 bases, and 9 bases lay in between. This CDR3 has 13 amino acids. CDR1 SGDLS and CDR2 YYNGEE come from the germline V gene. The CDR3 sequence is CASSVGERDIQYF. For the CDR3, the DNA is TGTGCCAGCAGCGTAGGGGAACGAGACATTCAGTACTTC.

V usage is TRBV29-1 and J usage is TRBJ1-1; no clear D. V lost 8 bases to trimming and J lost 1 base, with 8 bases between them. The CDR3 covers 11 residues. Germline loops: CDR1 SQVTM, CDR2 ANQGSEA. The CDR3 DNA sequence: TGCAGCACAACGTGGAACACTGAAGCTTTCTTT. Translating gives CSTTWNTEAFF.